This TCR beta chain was documented in a study of cytotoxic CD8 clonotypes in ibrutinib-treated CLL. About the study: More than 9 relapsed/refractory, some 14 treatment-naive; 17 IGHV unmutated. Response sampling took place at median 12 months of treatment, range 6 to 36.

Trimming took 4 bases from V and 4 from J, leaving 12 bases between them. Germline V gives CDR1 LGHNT, CDR2 FRNRAP. The CDR3 runs 14 residues. TCRdb's table, derived via immunoSEQ multiplex PCR, lists solely in-frame clones and lacks some. The sample gives some 120,000 clones, less than 90% of which show up once; less than 4% is in the top ten. The sequencing here drew on PBMCs, taken after 24 months of ibrutinib treatment. This rearrangement joins TRBV12-5 to TRBJ2-3; D is unresolved. This sequence was found in a human donor with chronic lymphocytic leukemia. The DNA for the CDR3 is TGTGCTAGTGGTTCCGATTCGTCTGCAGATACGCAGTATTTT. Amino acid sequence: CASGSDSSADTQYF.